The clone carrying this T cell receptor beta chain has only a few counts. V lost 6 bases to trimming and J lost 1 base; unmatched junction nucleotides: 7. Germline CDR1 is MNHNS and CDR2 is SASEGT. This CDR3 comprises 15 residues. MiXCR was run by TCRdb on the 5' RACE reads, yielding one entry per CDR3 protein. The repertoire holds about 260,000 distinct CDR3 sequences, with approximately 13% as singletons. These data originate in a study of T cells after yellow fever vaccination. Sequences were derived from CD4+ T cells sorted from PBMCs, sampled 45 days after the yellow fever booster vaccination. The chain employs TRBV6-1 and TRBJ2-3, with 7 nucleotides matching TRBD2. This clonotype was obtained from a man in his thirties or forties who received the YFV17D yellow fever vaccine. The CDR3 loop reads CASRALLAGTDTQYF. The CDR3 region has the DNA TGTGCCAGCAGGGCGCTTCTAGCGGGCACAGATACGCAGTATTTT.